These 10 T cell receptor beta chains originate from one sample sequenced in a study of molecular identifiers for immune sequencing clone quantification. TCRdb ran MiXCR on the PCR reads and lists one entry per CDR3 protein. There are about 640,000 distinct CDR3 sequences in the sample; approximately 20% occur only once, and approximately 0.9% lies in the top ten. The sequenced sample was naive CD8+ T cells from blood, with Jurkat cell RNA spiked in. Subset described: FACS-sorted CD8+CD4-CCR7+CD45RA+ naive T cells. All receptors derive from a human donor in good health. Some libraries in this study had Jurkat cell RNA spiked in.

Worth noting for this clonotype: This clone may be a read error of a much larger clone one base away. In DNA form, the CDR3 reads TGTGTCACCAGCATCGGGACAGGGGGTGGAGAGACCCAGTACTTC. Protein sequence: CVTSIGTGGGETQYF. The rearrangement uses TRBV15 and TRBJ2-5; 11 nucleotides agree with TRBD1. The germline V gene has CDR1 LNHNV and CDR2 YYDKDF (reference sequence). This CDR3 region has 15 residues.

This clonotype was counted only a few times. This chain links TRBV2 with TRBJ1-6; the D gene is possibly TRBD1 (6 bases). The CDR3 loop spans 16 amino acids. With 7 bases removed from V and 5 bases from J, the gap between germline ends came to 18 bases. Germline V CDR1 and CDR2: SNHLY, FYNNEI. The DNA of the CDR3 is TGTGCCAGCATCCGCCCGCCGGGGGCGGATAATTCACCCCTCCACTTT. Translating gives CASIRPPGADNSPLHF.

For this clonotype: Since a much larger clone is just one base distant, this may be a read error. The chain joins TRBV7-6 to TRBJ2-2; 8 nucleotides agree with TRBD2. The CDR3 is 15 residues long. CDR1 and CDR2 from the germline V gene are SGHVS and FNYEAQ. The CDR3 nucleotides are TGTGCCAGCAGCCGATACGGGGGGGGCACCGGGGAGCTGGTTTTT. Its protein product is CASSRYGGGTGELVF. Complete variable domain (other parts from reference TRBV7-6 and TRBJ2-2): GAGVSQSPRYKVTKRGQDVALRCDPISGHVSLYWYRQALGQGPEFLTYFNYEAQQDKSGLPNDRFSAERPEGSISTLTIQRTEQRDSAMYRCASSRYGGGTGELVFGEGSRLTVL.

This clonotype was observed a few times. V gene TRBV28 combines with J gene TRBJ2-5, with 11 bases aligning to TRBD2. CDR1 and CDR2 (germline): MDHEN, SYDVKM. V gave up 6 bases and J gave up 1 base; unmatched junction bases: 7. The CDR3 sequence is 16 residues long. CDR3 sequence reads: CASRKGLADFQETQYF. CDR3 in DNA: TGTGCCAGCAGGAAGGGACTAGCGGATTTCCAAGAGACCCAGTACTTC. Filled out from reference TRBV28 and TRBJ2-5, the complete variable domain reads DVKVTQSSRYLVKRTGEKVFLECVQDMDHENMFWYRQDPGLGLRLIYFSYDVKMKEKGDIPEGYSVSREKKERFSLILESASTNQTSMYLCASRKGLADFQETQYFGPGTRLLVL.

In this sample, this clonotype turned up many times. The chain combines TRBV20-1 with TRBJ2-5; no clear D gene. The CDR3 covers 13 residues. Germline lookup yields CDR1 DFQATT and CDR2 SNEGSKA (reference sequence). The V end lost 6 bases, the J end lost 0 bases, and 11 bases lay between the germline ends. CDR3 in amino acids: CSARTEYQETQYF. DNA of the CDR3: TGCAGTGCCAGGACGGAGTACCAAGAGACCCAGTACTTC.

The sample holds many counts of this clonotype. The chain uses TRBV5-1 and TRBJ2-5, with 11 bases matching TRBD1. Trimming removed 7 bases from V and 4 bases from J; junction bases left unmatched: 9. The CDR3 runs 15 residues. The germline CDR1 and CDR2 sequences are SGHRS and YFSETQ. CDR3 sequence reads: CASADGTGGLETQYF. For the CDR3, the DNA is TGCGCCAGCGCAGACGGGACAGGGGGTTTAGAGACCCAGTACTTC.

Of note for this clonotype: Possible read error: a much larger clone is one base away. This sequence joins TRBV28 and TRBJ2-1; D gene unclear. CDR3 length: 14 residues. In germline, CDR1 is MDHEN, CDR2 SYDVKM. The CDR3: CASSFLTTYKEQFF. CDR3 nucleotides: TGTGCCAGCAGTTTCCTCACTACTTACAAGGAGCAGTTCTTC.

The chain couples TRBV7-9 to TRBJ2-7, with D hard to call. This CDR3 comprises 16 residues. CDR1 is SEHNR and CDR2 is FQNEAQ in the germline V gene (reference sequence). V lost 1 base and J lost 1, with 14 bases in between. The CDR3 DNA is TGTGCCAGCAGCTTAGACGCACAATCCTTTTCCTACGAGCAGTACTTC. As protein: CASSLDAQSFSYEQYF. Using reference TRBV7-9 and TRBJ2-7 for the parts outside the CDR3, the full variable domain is DTGVSQNPRHKITKRGQNVTFRCDPISEHNRLYWYRQTLGQGPEFLTYFQNEAQLEKSRLLSDRFSAERPKGSFSTLEIQRTEQGDSAMYLCASSLDAQSFSYEQYFGPGTRLTVT.

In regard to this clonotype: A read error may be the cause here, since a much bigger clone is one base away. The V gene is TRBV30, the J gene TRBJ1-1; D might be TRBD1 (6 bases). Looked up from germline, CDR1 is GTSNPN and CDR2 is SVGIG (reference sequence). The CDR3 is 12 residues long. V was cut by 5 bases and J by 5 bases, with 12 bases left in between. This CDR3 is CAWETGATEAFF. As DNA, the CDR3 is TGTGCCTGGGAGACGGGGGCGACTGAAGCTTTCTTT.

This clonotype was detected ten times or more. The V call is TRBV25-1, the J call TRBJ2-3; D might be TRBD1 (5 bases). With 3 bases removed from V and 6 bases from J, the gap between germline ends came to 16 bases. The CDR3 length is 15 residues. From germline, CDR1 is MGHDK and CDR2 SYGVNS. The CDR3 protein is CASSDPLSDKDTQYF. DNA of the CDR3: TGTGCCAGCAGTGACCCTCTCTCGGACAAGGATACGCAGTATTTT.